This T cell receptor beta chain was profiled in a study of shared clonotypes between healthy human individuals. On the study more broadly: Each donor's CD8 memory used one plate, CD8 naive two, each CD4 subset three.

Remarks on this clone: No antigen is known for it.

Study-wide findings and caveats: Generation probability values for non-shared clonotypes were lower than those for clonotypes shared by all four donors.

Using immunoSEQ multiplex PCR, the repertoire was profiled, and TCRdb retains in-frame clones only, with some absent. The sample holds roughly 1,000,000 clones; approximately 78% are singletons and the top ten take under 0.6%. Sample: memory CD4+ T cells from PBMCs. Subset specified: CD45RA-negative fraction. The source of this sequence is a man aged 18 to 35 in good health. Some clones in this sample may be carry-over from other donors' samples.

This CDR3 is CASSFTGGSYEQYF. For the CDR3, the DNA is TGTGCCAGCAGCTTTACAGGGGGATCCTACGAGCAGTACTTC. The gene calls are TRBV11-3 and TRBJ2-7; TRBD1 agrees at 8 bases. The germline V gene encodes CDR1 SGHNT and CDR2 YENEEA. Trimming took 3 bases from V and 1 from J; bases not matched to a gene: 2. The CDR3 spans 14 residues.